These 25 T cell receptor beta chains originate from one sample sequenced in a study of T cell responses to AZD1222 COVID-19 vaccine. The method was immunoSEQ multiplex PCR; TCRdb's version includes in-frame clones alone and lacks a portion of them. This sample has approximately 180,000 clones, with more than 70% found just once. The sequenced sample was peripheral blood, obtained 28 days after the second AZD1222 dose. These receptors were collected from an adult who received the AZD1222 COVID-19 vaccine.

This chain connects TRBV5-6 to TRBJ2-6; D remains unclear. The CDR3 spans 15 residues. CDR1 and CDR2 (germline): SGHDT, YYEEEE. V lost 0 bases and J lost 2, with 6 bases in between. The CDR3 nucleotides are TGTGCCAGCAGCTTGGAACTAACTGGGGCCAACGTCCTGACTTTC. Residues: CASSLELTGANVLTF.

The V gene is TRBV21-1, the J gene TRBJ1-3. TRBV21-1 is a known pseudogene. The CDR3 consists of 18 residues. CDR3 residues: CASSSNRRQEGPGNTIYF. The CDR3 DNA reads TGTGCCAGCAGCTCCAACCGGCGACAGGAGGGCCCTGGAAACACCATATATTTT.

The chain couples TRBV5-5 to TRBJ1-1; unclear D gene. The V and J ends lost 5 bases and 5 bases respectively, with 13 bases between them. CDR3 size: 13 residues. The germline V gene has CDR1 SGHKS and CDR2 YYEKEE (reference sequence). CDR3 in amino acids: CASSFEWATEAFF. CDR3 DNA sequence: TGTGCCAGCAGTTTTGAGTGGGCGACTGAAGCTTTCTTT.

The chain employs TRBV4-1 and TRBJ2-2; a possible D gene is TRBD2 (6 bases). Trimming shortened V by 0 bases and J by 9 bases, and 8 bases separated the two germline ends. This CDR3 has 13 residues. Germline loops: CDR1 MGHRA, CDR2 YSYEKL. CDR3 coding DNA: TGCGCCAGCAGCCAAGAGGGGGGACGGGAGCTGTTTTTT. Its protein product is CASSQEGGRELFF.

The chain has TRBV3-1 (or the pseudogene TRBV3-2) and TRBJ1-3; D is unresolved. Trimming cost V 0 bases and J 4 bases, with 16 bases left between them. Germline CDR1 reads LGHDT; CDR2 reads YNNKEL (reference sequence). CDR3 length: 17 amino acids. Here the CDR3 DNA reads TGTGCCAGCAGCCAAGATAGGGCCGATTCGGGGGGAAACACCATATATTTT. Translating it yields CASSQDRADSGGNTIYF.

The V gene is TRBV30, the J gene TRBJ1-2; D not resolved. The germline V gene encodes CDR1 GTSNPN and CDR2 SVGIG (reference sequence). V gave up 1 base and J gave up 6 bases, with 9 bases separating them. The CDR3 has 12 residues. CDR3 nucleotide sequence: TGTGCCTGGAGTGAGGGAAGGGATGGCTACACCTTC. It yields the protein CAWSEGRDGYTF.

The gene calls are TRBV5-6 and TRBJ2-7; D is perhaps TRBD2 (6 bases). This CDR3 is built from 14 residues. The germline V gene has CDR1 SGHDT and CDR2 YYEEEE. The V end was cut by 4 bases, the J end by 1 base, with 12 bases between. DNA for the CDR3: TGTGCCAGCAGCCCATTAGCGGATTCCTACGAGCAGTACTTC. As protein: CASSPLADSYEQYF.

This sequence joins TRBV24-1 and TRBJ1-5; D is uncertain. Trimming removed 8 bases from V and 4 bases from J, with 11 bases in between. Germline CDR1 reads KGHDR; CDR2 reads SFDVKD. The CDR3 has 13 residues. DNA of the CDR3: TGTGCCACCACGGCACGGGCGAATCAGCCCCAGCATTTT. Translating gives CATTARANQPQHF.

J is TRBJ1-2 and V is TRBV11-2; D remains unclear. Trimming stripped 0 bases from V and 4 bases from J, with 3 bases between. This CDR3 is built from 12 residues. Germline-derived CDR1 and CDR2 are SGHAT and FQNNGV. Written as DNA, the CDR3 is TGTGCCAGCAGCTTAGAGTCCTATGGCTACACCTTC. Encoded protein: CASSLESYGYTF.

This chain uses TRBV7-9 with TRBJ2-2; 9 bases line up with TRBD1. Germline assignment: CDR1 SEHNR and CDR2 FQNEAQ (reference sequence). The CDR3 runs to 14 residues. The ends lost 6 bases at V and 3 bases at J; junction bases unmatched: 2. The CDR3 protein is CASRTGGDTGELFF. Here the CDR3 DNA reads TGTGCCAGCAGGACAGGGGGGGACACCGGGGAGCTGTTTTTT.

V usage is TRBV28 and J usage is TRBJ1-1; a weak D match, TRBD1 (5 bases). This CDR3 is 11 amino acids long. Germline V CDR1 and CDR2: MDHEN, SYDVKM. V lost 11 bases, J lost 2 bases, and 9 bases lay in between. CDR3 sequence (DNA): TGTGCCTTGGGGGGTAACACTGAAGCTTTCTTT. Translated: CALGGNTEAFF.

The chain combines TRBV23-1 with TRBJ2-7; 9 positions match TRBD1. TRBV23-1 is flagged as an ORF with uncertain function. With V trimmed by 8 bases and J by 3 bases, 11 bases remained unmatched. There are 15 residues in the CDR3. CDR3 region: CASRLRQGECYEQYF. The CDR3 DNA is TGCGCCAGCCGGCTTCGACAGGGGGAATGCTACGAGCAGTACTTC.

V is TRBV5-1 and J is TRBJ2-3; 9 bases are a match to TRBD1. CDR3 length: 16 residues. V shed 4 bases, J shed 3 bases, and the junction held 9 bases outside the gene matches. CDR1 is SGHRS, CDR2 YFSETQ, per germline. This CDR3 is CASSASGQGSTDTQYF. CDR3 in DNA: TGCGCCAGCAGCGCCTCTGGACAGGGGTCGACAGATACGCAGTATTTT.

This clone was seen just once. This CDR3 reads CASSFSGSSGNEQFF. Written as DNA, the CDR3 is TGTGCCAGCAGCTTTAGCGGGAGTTCCGGCAATGAGCAGTTCTTC. The chain uses TRBV7-8 and TRBJ2-1, with 9 bases that match TRBD2. Germline loops: CDR1 SGHVS, CDR2 FQNEAQ. With V trimmed by 3 bases and J by 6 bases, 6 bases remained unmatched. The CDR3 runs 15 residues.

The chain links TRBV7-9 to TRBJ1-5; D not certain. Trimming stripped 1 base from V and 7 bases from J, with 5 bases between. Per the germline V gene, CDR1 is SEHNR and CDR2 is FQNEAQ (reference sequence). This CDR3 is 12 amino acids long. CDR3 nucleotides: TGTGCCAGCAGCTTAGACATCCAGCCCCAGCATTTT. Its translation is CASSLDIQPQHF.

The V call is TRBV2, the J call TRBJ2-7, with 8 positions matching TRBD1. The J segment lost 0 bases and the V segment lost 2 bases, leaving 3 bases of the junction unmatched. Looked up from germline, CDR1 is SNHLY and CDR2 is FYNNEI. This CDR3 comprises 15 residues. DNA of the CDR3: TGTGCCAGCAGTGAAAACAGGGGGAGCTCCTACGAGCAGTACTTC. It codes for CASSENRGSSYEQYF.

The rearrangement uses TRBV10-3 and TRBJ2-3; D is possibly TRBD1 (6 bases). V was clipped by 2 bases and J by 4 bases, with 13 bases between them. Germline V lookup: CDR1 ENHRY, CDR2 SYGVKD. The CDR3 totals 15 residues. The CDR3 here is CAISENGSGADTQYF. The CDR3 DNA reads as TGTGCCATCAGTGAGAACGGATCAGGGGCAGATACGCAGTATTTT.

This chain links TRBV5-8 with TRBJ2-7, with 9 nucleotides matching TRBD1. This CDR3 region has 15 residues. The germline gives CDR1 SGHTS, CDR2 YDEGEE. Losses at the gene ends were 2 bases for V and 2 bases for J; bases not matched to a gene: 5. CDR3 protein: CASSLGQGRPYEQYF. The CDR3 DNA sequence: TGTGCCAGCAGCTTAGGACAGGGGAGGCCCTACGAGCAGTACTTC.

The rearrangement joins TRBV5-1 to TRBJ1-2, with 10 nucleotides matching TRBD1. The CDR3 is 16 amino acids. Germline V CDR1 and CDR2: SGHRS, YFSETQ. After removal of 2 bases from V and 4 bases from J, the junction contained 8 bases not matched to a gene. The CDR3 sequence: CASSFLGTGVIYGYTF. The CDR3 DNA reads TGCGCCAGCAGCTTTTTAGGGACAGGGGTTATCTATGGCTACACCTTC.

DNA of the CDR3: TGTGCCAGCAGTTCCGGGACAGTGGGGCTTGTGGAAGCTTTCTTT. As protein: CASSSGTVGLVEAFF. V is TRBV6-5 and J is TRBJ1-1; 7 positions match TRBD1. The junction had 13 bases not matched to a gene; V was cut back by 4 bases and J by 8 bases. The CDR3 loop spans 15 amino acids. Germline CDR1 MNHEY, CDR2 SVGAGI.

As DNA, the CDR3 is TGTGCCAGCAGCTTTAGCGGGATAGGGGATACGCAGTATTTT. Translating it yields CASSFSGIGDTQYF. The chain uses TRBV5-6 and TRBJ2-3, with TRBD2 matching 8 bases. From germline, CDR1 is SGHDT and CDR2 YYEEEE. After removal of 2 bases from V and 6 bases from J, the junction contained 5 bases not matched to a gene. The CDR3 sequence is 14 residues long. Looking up the rest from reference TRBV5-6 and TRBJ2-3 gives the full variable domain: DAGVTQSPTHLIKTRGQQVTLRCSPKSGHDTVSWYQQALGQGPQFIFQYYEEEERQRGNFPDRFSGHQFPNYSSELNVNALLLGDSALYLCASSFSGIGDTQYFGPGTRLTVL.

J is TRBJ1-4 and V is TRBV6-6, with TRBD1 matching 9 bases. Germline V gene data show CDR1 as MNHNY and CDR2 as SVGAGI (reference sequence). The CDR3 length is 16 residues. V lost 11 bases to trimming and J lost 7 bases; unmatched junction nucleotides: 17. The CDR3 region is CAGRPGQGIRGEKLFF. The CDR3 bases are TGTGCCGGGCGTCCGGGACAGGGCATTCGGGGTGAAAAACTGTTTTTT.

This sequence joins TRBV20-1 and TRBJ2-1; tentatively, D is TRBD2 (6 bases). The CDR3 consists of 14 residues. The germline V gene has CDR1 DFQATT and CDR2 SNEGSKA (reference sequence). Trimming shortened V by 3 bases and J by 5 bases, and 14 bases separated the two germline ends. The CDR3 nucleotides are TGCAGTGCTAGTACCGGCGGGGCGAACAATGAGCAGTTCTTC. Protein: CSASTGGANNEQFF.

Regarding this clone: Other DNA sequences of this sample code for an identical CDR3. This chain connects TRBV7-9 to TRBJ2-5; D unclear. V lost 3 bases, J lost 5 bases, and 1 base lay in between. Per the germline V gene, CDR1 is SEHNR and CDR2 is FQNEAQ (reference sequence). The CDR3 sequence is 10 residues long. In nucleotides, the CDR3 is TGTGCCAGCAGCTTGGAGACCCAGTACTTC. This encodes CASSLETQYF.

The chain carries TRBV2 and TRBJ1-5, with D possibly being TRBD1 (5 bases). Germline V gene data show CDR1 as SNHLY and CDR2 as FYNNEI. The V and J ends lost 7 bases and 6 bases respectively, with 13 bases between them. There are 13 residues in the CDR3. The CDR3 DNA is TGTGCCAGCACCGGCGAGGGGAGTCAGCCCCAGCATTTT. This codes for CASTGEGSQPQHF.